This TCR beta chain is from a study of T cells in Graves' hyperthyroidism and ophthalmopathy (dated by TCRdb to about 2019). Looking at the study overall: Peripheral blood samples were taken at initial diagnosis, before any treatment was given. TCR V-J signatures able to tell the groups apart were searched for in a discovery cohort of 90 to 100 patients, of whom 43 had Graves' ophthalmopathy and 55 to 65 had stable Graves' hyperthyroidism. Whether ophthalmopathy could be predicted prospectively was tested in an independent validation cohort made up of fewer than 20 hyperthyroidism patients plus 17 patients who later progressed to ophthalmopathy. For training and testing, the 100 patients in the discovery cohort were randomly divided in a 7:3 ratio. In about 6 Graves' hyperthyroidism patients, the study also compared T-cell repertoires from thyroid tissue with T-cell repertoires from blood. After blood sampling, hyperthyroidism patients were treated with methimazole at a starting dose of 30 mg daily, and ophthalmopathy patients were treated with high-dose intravenous methylprednisolone. According to the paper, TCR Vbeta CDR3 sequencing was carried out on approximately 140 peripheral blood samples, which came from approximately 43 ophthalmopathy, 70 to 80 hyperthyroidism and roughly 17 progressor patients. Overall study outcomes, separate from this receptor: In validation, the model predicted progression to ophthalmopathy a median of about 5.9 months before onset, with about 67% sensitivity and almost 75% specificity. Sample size was not statistically predetermined, and blinding of investigators to group allocation was not performed. Most expanded thyroid clonotypes (frequency above 0.001) were also found in blood, which suggests that blood repertoires may mirror thyroid immune responses. Ophthalmopathy was separated from stable hyperthyroidism by a 13 V-J signature model, with approximately 90% sensitivity and just over 81% specificity obtained in cross-validation and 80%/75% obtained in testing.

Between the V and J ends, shortened by 4 bases and 0 bases respectively, the junction contains 15 bases. Spanning cysteine to phenylalanine, the CDR3 consists of 17 amino acids. Solely the CDR3 DNA is kept, with 51 bases framed from the first base. As encoded in the germline V gene, CDR1 is SNHLY while CDR2 is FYNNEI. Details on this clonotype: The antigen this receptor binds is unknown. Base qualities are missing; no much larger clone stands one base away.

A patient counted as having stable Graves' hyperthyroidism if no progression to ophthalmopathy occurred over 18 months of follow-up. Hyperthyroidism patients were newly diagnosed, had a disease duration of under 2 months, and were aged 18 to 65 years. Exclusion was applied to patients with uncontrolled infections, other autoimmune diseases, pregnancy or lactation. Clinical symptoms, serum thyroxine and TRAb, thyroid ultrasound, and orbital computed tomography formed the basis for the diagnoses. PBMCs were isolated from roughly 10 ml of fresh peripheral blood by Ficoll-Paque density gradient centrifugation. Trizol reagent was used to extract total RNA, and RNA quality was then checked on an Agilent 2100 Bioanalyzer. The TCR beta CDR3 regions were amplified from RNA transcripts. The first round of RT-PCR for the TCR CDR3 was performed with the HTBI primer set and the Qiagen OneStep RT-PCR kit. Libraries were constructed in a second round of multiplex PCR, after which size selection and purification were carried out. Paired-end sequencing of the libraries was performed with 100 bp reads on an Illumina HiSeq2000. Per the original workflow: SOAPnuke was used to process the raw data, throwing out any read that contained adapters or uncalled bases, had a mean Phred below 15, or lacked an exact constant-primer or identifier match. COPE v1.2.5 was used to merge the high-quality paired reads, and each unique nucleotide sequence was defined as a clonotype. MiTCR v1.1 was used to align clonotypes to the IMGT TRBV, TRBD and TRBJ reference segments. The analysis included only V-J combinations with a frequency above 0.0001, which together covered around 99% of the repertoires. A TCS score was defined as the ratio between F50 (clonal expansion) and ExV (chaos), using BLOSUM62-based TCRdist between CDR3 peptides within each V-J. Welch's t-statistics and random forest reduced fewer than 600 V-J features to roughly 13, which were used in a naive Bayes classifier (R e1071). TCRdb trimmed the raw reads at Q25, called clones with MiXCR and kept productive beta chains. Rows matching on CDR3 protein sequence are summarized as one entry with the most common DNA and genes. The V and J calls and clone size are TCRdb's, not the authors'. The sample includes approximately 640,000 distinct CDR3 sequences, with about a sixth observed a single time. The ten largest clones add up to 3% to 4.5% of the sample.

The sequence derives from a woman aged 25 to 39 with Graves' hyperthyroidism. Sample: blood. The sequence is built from TRBV2 and TRBJ1-4; there is no confident call for the D gene. For the CDR3, the sequence is CASSAELDLSTNEKLFF. Read as DNA, the sequence is TGTGCCAGCAGTGCCGAACTCGACCTATCAACTAATGAAAAACTGTTTTTT.